A selection of T cell receptor beta chains follows, all from one sample in a study of shared clonotypes between healthy human individuals. TCRdb's table, derived via immunoSEQ multiplex PCR, lists solely in-frame clones and lacks some. The sample yields a few hundred thousand clones, about 74% seen once. Sequencing was carried out using PBMCs. These TCRs come from a woman in her thirties or forties in good health. Some clones in this sample may be carry-over from other donors' samples. CDR3s include the opening cysteine and the closing phenylalanine or tryptophan. D genes are given only for firm matches. Part of the rows lack a size; the others show once, few, many or a class for expanded clones.

>TRBJ2-7|-|TRBV25-1|-
TGTGCCAGCAGTGGGGTACAGGATTTCTACGAGCAGTACTTC
CASSGVQDFYEQYF
>TRBJ1-2|-|TRBV28|once
TGTGCCAGCAGTTCTCGGCGGACAGATTATGGCTACACCTTC
CASSSRRTDYGYTF
>TRBJ2-3|TRBD1|TRBV4-2|-
TGTGCCAGCAGCCAAGACCCAGGACAGGGTGGAGATACGCAGTATTTT
CASSQDPGQGGDTQYF
>TRBJ2-7|-|TRBV30|-
TGTGCCTGGAGTGTACGGGCCGAGCTCGAGCAGTACTTC
CAWSVRAELEQYF
>TRBJ2-1|TRBD2|TRBV11-1|-
TGTGCCAGCCGGAAAATGGGGGGGGACAATGAGCAGTTCTTC
CASRKMGGDNEQFF
>TRBJ2-1|TRBD2|TRBV18|-
TGTGCCAGCTCACCCGGACTAGCGGGACCCTACAATGAGCAGTTCTTC
CASSPGLAGPYNEQFF
>TRBJ2-3|TRBD2|TRBV6-1|many
TGTGCCAGCAGTGAAGCGATAGCGGGAGGGCCATCAGATACGCAGTATTTT
CASSEAIAGGPSDTQYF
>TRBJ2-7|-|TRBV19|-
TGTGCCAGTAGTATGAGGGACCTTAACTACGAGCAGTACTTC
CASSMRDLNYEQYF
>TRBJ1-2|-|TRBV29-1|-
TGCAGCGTTGCTCGGGGATCCTATGGCTACACCTTC
CSVARGSYGYTF
>TRBJ2-2|-|TRBV18|-
TGTGCCAGCTCACCCCTGACAGGAGGCACCGGGGAGCTGTTTTTT
CASSPLTGGTGELFF
>TRBJ2-1|-|TRBV6-4|-
TGTGCCAGCAGTGACTACAGCGGTAGCTCCTACAATGAGCAGTTCTTC
CASSDYSGSSYNEQFF
>TRBJ2-1|-|TRBV29-1|-
TGCAGCGTAGCTCTTTACAATGAGCAGTTCTTC
CSVALYNEQFF
>TRBJ1-3|-|TRBV15|-
TGTGCCACCAGCAGAGATCAGTCGGCCCTCTCTGGAAACACCATATATTTT
CATSRDQSALSGNTIYF
>TRBJ2-7|-|TRBV28|-
TGTGCCAGCAGTTCCCTGCAGGCCTACGAGCAGTACTTC
CASSSLQAYEQYF
>TRBJ1-2|-|TRBV28|-
TGTGCCAGCAGTTTGGGGGTAGCATATGGCTACACCTTC
CASSLGVAYGYTF
>TRBJ2-7|TRBD2|TRBV28|-
TGTGCCAGCAGTTTACCAGGACTAGCGGGCCTCTCCTACGAGCAGTACTTC
CASSLPGLAGLSYEQYF
>TRBJ2-2|-|TRBV29-1|-
TGCAGCGTTGGCCCCACTGTGGTCAGGGAGCTGTTTTTT
CSVGPTVVRELFF
>TRBJ2-7|-|TRBV5-1|-
TGCGCCAGCAGCTTGGGTCGTAGCGGCTCCCGACCCTACGAGCAGTACTTC
CASSLGRSGSRPYEQYF
>TRBJ2-5|-|TRBV19|many
TGTGCCAGTAGTAGGGCGTTCCAAGAGACCCAGTACTTC
CASSRAFQETQYF
>TRBJ2-1|TRBD2|TRBV18|-
TGTGCCAGCTCACCCCAAACTAGCGGGAGACTCTACAATGAGCAGTTCTTC
CASSPQTSGRLYNEQFF
>TRBJ2-3|TRBD2|TRBV5-1|-
TGCGCCAGCAGCTTGGCGGGGTCCAGCGGGAGGGTGACAGATACGCAGTATTTT
CASSLAGSSGRVTDTQYF
>TRBJ2-2|TRBD1|TRBV6-1|-
TGTGCCAGCAGTGAGGACAGGGGGGCCCTCAACACCGGGGAGCTGTTTTTT
CASSEDRGALNTGELFF
>TRBJ2-7|TRBD2|TRBV14|-
TGTGCCAGCAGCCAAGATGTGACCAGCGGGAGGGCCTCTGCCGAGCAGTACTTC
CASSQDVTSGRASAEQYF